A single sample gave rise to the 22 T cell receptor beta chains below, sequenced in a study of regulatory T cells. Primers: 52 TRBV forward and 13 TRBJ reverse. Profiling relied on immunoSEQ multiplex PCR, and the TCRdb table lists in-frame clones only, not all of them. The sample has about 5,900 clones; about 80% are singletons. What was sequenced was CD8+ T cells sorted from blood. These receptors originate from a child under 18 with CD3G deficiency.

The chain links TRBV10-3 to TRBJ2-7, with 9 positions matching TRBD2. Germline CDR1 reads ENHRY; CDR2 reads SYGVKD. The CDR3 contains 16 residues. With V trimmed by 3 bases and J by 5 bases, 11 bases remained unmatched. Written as DNA, the CDR3 is TGTGCCATCAGTGACCTGGGTAGCGGGAGAGCGAACGAGCAGTACTTC. Amino acid sequence: CAISDLGSGRANEQYF.

The chain combines TRBV11-2 with TRBJ2-6; no definite D call. Germline V gene data show CDR1 as SGHAT and CDR2 as FQNNGV. The CDR3 is 14 residues long. V lost 1 base and J 2 bases, leaving 3 bases between the germline ends. In nucleotides, the CDR3 is TGTGCCAGCAGCTTAGGGGCTGGGGCCAACGTCCTGACTTTC. It is translated as CASSLGAGANVLTF.

V and J are TRBV9 and TRBJ2-1; unclear D gene. V shed 1 base and J shed 9 bases, with 14 bases lying between them. CDR3 length: 14 amino acids. Germline V CDR1 and CDR2: SGDLS, YYNGEE. The CDR3 is CASSVWDLGGEQFF. The CDR3 nucleotides are TGTGCCAGCAGCGTATGGGATCTCGGTGGTGAGCAGTTCTTC.

V usage is TRBV28 and J usage is TRBJ1-1; 10 positions match TRBD1. This CDR3 contains 15 residues. V lost 3 bases and J lost 0; bases outside the gene matches: 1. Germline V gives CDR1 MDHEN, CDR2 SYDVKM. In nucleotides, the CDR3 is TGTGCCAGCAGTTTCGGGACAGGGGTGAACACTGAAGCTTTCTTT. Its protein is CASSFGTGVNTEAFF.

V and J are TRBV30 and TRBJ2-1; D may be TRBD2 (5 bases). The CDR3 is 13 residues long. The germline gives CDR1 GTSNPN, CDR2 SVGIG (reference sequence). V lost 3 bases and J 4 bases, leaving 10 bases between the germline ends. CDR3 DNA sequence: TGTGCCTGGAGCCCGGGGAGATACAATGAGCAGTTCTTC. Translation gives CAWSPGRYNEQFF.

This clone was detected only once. The chain joins TRBV28 to TRBJ1-1; D uncertain. The CDR3 extends over 13 amino acids. Trimming took off 2 bases at V and 3 bases at J, with 7 bases between the two ends. The V gene's germline CDR1 is MDHEN and CDR2 SYDVKM. The CDR3 loop reads CASSLTRHTEAFF. CDR3 bases: TGTGCCAGCAGTTTAACCCGGCACACTGAAGCTTTCTTT.

V gene TRBV28 combines with J gene TRBJ1-1; D ambiguous. V lost 6 bases and J lost 4, with 15 bases in between. Germline values: CDR1 MDHEN, CDR2 SYDVKM. The CDR3 consists of 14 residues. CDR3 DNA: TGTGCCAGCAGGGCATACGATGAGGGCACTGAAGCTTTCTTT. It is translated as CASRAYDEGTEAFF.

With respect to this clone: Relative to the germline gene, one junction end is altered; a read error may explain this. J is TRBJ1-1 and V is TRBV7-9; possibly TRBD1 for D (6 bases). Germline V gene data show CDR1 as SEHNR and CDR2 as FQNEAQ (reference sequence). CDR3 length: 13 amino acids. The CDR3 protein is CASSLGTASRGVF. CDR3 DNA: TGTGCCAGCAGCCTTGGGACGGCTTCGAGGGGGGTCTTT.

This clone turned up a few times. The chain recombines TRBV7-9 with TRBJ2-1, with D tentatively TRBD1 or TRBD2 (5 bases each). The V end lost 5 bases, the J end lost 7 bases, and 18 bases lay between the germline ends. The CDR3 sequence is 15 residues long. Looked up from germline, CDR1 is SEHNR and CDR2 is FQNEAQ (reference sequence). The DNA of the CDR3 is TGTGCCAGCAGCGCGCCCGGGACCTTAGGGAATGAGCAGTTCTTC. This codes for CASSAPGTLGNEQFF.

This rearrangement joins TRBV14 to TRBJ2-7; no clear D gene. Germline CDR1 is SGHDN and CDR2 is FVKESK. The CDR3 contains 13 residues. V dropped 4 bases and J dropped 5 bases, with 12 bases sitting between them. CDR3 sequence (DNA): TGTGCCAGCAGCCTTGGCCCCTTCGACGAGCAGTACTTC. Protein product: CASSLGPFDEQYF.

V usage is TRBV7-9 and J usage is TRBJ2-7; perhaps TRBD2 as D (6 bases). Germline V lookup: CDR1 SEHNR, CDR2 FQNEAQ (reference sequence). Trimming cost V 5 bases and J 3 bases, with 11 bases left between them. This CDR3 spans 13 amino acids. The chain's CDR3 is CASSRAEGYEQYF. Here the CDR3 DNA reads TGTGCCAGCAGCCGCGCGGAGGGCTACGAGCAGTACTTC.

J is TRBJ2-3 and V is TRBV28; D is uncertain. Germline V CDR1 and CDR2: MDHEN, SYDVKM. V was trimmed by 6 bases and J by 2 bases, leaving 18 bases between them. This CDR3 spans 16 amino acids. CDR3 protein: CASSYTAHALTDTQYF. CDR3 sequence (DNA): TGTGCCAGCAGCTATACCGCACACGCACTCACAGATACGCAGTATTTT.

The chain has TRBV7-9 and TRBJ1-1; a possible D gene is TRBD1 (5 bases). Per germline, CDR1 SEHNR and CDR2 FQNEAQ (reference sequence). Trimming shortened V by 5 bases and J by 0 bases, and 10 bases separated the two germline ends. This CDR3 has 14 amino acids. CDR3 nucleotides: TGTGCCAGCAGCACCGAGGGGCTGAACACTGAAGCTTTCTTT. Encoded protein: CASSTEGLNTEAFF.

The V and J genes are TRBV7-9 and TRBJ2-1, with D unclear. With 1 base removed from V and 6 bases from J, the gap between germline ends came to 4 bases. CDR1 is SEHNR, CDR2 FQNEAQ, per germline (reference sequence). The CDR3 runs 12 residues. CDR3 region: CASSLGSNEQFF. DNA of the CDR3: TGTGCCAGCAGCTTAGGGTCCAATGAGCAGTTCTTC.

The chain carries TRBV7-8 and TRBJ2-1, with D uncertain. This CDR3 is built from 16 residues. V lost 3 bases and J lost 3, with 15 bases in between. CDR1 is SGHVS and CDR2 is FQNEAQ in the germline V gene. The CDR3 nucleotides read TGTGCCAGCAGCTTTGGTATGGGCAGCCTCTACAATGAGCAGTTCTTC. Amino acid sequence: CASSFGMGSLYNEQFF. Drawing the rest from reference TRBV7-8 and TRBJ2-1, the complete variable domain is GAGVSQSPRYKVAKRGQDVALRCDPISGHVSLFWYQQALGQGPEFLTYFQNEAQLDKSGLPSDRFFAERPEGSVSTLKIQRTQQEDSAVYLCASSFGMGSLYNEQFFGPGTRLTVL.

The chain uses TRBV7-8 and TRBJ2-5; 7 bases match TRBD2. Trimming removed 1 base from V and 7 bases from J; junction bases left unmatched: 6. CDR1 and CDR2 (germline): SGHVS, FQNEAQ. CDR3 size: 14 residues. Here the CDR3 reads CASSLVASGGTQYF. In nucleotides, the CDR3 is TGTGCCAGCAGCTTAGTGGCTAGCGGAGGGACCCAGTACTTC.

The count of this clone is one. The V and J genes are TRBV7-8 and TRBJ1-1; D not certain. V was cut by 1 base and J by 0 bases, with 9 bases left in between. CDR1 SGHVS and CDR2 FQNEAQ come from the germline V gene. CDR3 length: 15 residues. The CDR3 bases are TGTGCCAGCAGCTTAGATAACAGCCTGAACACTGAAGCTTTCTTT. It codes for CASSLDNSLNTEAFF. The full variable domain, with the rest looked up from reference TRBV7-8 and TRBJ1-1, is GAGVSQSPRYKVAKRGQDVALRCDPISGHVSLFWYQQALGQGPEFLTYFQNEAQLDKSGLPSDRFFAERPEGSVSTLKIQRTQQEDSAVYLCASSLDNSLNTEAFFGQGTRLTVV.

The V call is TRBV11-2, the J call TRBJ2-7; maybe TRBD1 (6 bases). V lost 5 bases, J lost 6 bases, and 14 bases lay in between. The CDR3 sequence is 13 residues long. Germline CDR1 and CDR2: SGHAT and FQNNGV. The CDR3 sequence: CASSQQQGPEQYF. The CDR3 region has the DNA TGTGCCAGCAGCCAGCAACAGGGTCCCGAGCAGTACTTC. Variable domain in full (rest from reference TRBV11-2 and TRBJ2-7): EAGVAQSPRYKIIEKRQSVAFWCNPISGHATLYWYQQILGQGPKLLIQFQNNGVVDDSQLPKDRFSAERLKGVDSTLKIQPAKLEDSAVYLCASSQQQGPEQYFGPGTRLTVT.

V is TRBV6-1 and J is TRBJ1-1, with D perhaps TRBD1 (6 bases). The germline CDR1 and CDR2 sequences are MNHNS and SASEGT. The CDR3 has 14 amino acids. V dropped 1 base and J dropped 2 bases, with 8 bases sitting between them. The CDR3 protein is CASSEGTANTEAFF. In nucleotides, the CDR3 is TGTGCCAGCAGTGAAGGGACAGCTAACACTGAAGCTTTCTTT.

V gene TRBV19 combines with J gene TRBJ1-5; D is uncertain. The germline V gene encodes CDR1 LNHDA and CDR2 SQIVND (reference sequence). Trimming took 4 bases from V and 0 from J, leaving 10 bases between them. The CDR3 runs 15 residues. CDR3: CASSTSGSSNQPQHF. DNA of the CDR3: TGTGCCAGTAGTACGTCCGGTAGTAGCAATCAGCCCCAGCATTTT. Full variable domain (remainder filled in from reference TRBV19 and TRBJ1-5): DGGITQSPKYLFRKEGQNVTLSCEQNLNHDAMYWYRQDPGQGLRLIYYSQIVNDFQKGDIAEGYSVSREKKESFPLTVTSAQKNPTAFYLCASSTSGSSNQPQHFGDGTRLSIL.

The chain links TRBV28 to TRBJ2-1; either TRBD1 or TRBD2 may supply D (5 bases each). Trimming cost V 4 bases and J 9 bases, with 16 bases left between them. The CDR3 is made up of 14 amino acids. Germline CDR1 reads MDHEN; CDR2 reads SYDVKM. CDR3 nucleotide sequence: TGTGCCAGCAGTTCCCCCTCGGGACCAACTGAGCAGTTCTTC. This gives the protein CASSSPSGPTEQFF.

V is TRBV28 and J is TRBJ2-7; D uncertain. Deletions cut 5 bases from V and 3 bases from J, with 14 bases between. The CDR3 has 14 residues. Per the germline V gene, CDR1 is MDHEN and CDR2 is SYDVKM. Here the CDR3 reads CASSAYEVFYEQYF. The CDR3 DNA reads TGTGCCAGCAGTGCCTATGAGGTCTTCTACGAGCAGTACTTC.